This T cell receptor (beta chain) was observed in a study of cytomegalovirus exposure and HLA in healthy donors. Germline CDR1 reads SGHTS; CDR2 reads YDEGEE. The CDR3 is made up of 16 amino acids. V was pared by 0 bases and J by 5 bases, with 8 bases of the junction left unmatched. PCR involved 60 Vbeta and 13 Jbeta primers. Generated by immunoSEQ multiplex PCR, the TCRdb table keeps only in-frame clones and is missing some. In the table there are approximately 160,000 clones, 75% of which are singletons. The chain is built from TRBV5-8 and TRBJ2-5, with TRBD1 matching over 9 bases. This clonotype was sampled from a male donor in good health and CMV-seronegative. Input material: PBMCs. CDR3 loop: CASSLVGTGPRETQYF. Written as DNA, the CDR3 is TGTGCCAGCAGCTTGGTTGGGACAGGGCCGAGGGAGACCCAGTACTTC.